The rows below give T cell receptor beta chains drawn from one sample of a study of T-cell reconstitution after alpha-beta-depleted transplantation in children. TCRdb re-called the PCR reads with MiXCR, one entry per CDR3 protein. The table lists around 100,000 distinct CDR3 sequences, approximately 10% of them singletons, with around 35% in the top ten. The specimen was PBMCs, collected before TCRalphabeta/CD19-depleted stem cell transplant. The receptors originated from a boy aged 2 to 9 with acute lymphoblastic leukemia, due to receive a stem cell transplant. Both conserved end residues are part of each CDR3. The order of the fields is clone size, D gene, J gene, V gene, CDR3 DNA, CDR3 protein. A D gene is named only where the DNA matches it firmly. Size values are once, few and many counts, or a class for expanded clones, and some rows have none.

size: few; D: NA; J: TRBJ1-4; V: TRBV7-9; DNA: TGTGCCAGCAGTCCAACCAGGGGTAACGAAAAACTGTTTTTT; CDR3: CASSPTRGNEKLFF
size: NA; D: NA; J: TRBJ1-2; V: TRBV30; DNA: TGTGCGTACGGGACTCATGGCTACACCTTC; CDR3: CAYGTHGYTF
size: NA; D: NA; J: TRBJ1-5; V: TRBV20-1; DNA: TGCAGTGCTAGAGAGGGTGCCAGGGCTTCCAATCAGCCCCAGCATTTT; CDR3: CSAREGARASNQPQHF
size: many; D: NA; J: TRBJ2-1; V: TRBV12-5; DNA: TGTGCTAGTGGTCTCCCTCTCGGCGAGCAGTTCTTC; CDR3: CASGLPLGEQFF
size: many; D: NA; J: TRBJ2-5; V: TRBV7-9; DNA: TGTGCCAGCAGCTTAGAAGGCCCACAGGTTGGGGAGACCCAGTACTTC; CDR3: CASSLEGPQVGETQYF
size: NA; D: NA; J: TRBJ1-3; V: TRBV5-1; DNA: TGCGCCAGCAGCGGTTCAGACTCTGGAAACACCATATATTTT; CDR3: CASSGSDSGNTIYF
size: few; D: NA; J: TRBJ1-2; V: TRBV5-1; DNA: TGCGCCAGCAGCTTGGAATTGGGCGGTGGCTACACCTTC; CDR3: CASSLELGGGYTF
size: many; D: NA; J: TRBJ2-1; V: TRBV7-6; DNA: TGTGCCAGCAGCTTAGAAATATCCAGAGAAAATGAGCAGTTCTTC; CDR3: CASSLEISRENEQFF
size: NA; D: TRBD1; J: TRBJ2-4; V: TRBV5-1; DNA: TGCGCCAGCAGCCTTATAGGGCAGTCAGGGGGCCAGAACATTCAGTACTTC; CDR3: CASSLIGQSGGQNIQYF
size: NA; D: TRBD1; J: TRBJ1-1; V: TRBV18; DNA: TGTGCCAGCACCGGACAGGGGTACACTGAAGCTTTCTTT; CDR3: CASTGQGYTEAFF
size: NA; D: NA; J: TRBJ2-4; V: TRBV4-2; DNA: TGTGCCAGCAGCCAAGAAGTCGGATTGTCGCTAAACATTCAGTACTTC; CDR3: CASSQEVGLSLNIQYF
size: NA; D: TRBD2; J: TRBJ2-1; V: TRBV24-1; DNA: TGTGCCACCAGTGATTTGTCGGGTAGCGGGAGCGATGAGCAGTTCTTC; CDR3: CATSDLSGSGSDEQFF
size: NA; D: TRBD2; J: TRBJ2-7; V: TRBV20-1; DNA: TGCAGTGCTAGGGGCGGGAGTGGTTCCTACGAGCAGTACTTC; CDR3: CSARGGSGSYEQYF
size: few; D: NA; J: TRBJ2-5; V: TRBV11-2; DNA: TGTGCCAGCAGCTTAGTAGGTCGTAAACTAGGGGAGACCCAGTACTTC; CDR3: CASSLVGRKLGETQYF
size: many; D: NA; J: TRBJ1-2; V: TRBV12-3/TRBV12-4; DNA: TGTGCCAGCAGTTTAGGGGCAGGCGGCTACACCTTC; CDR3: CASSLGAGGYTF
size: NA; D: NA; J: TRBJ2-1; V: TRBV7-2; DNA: TGTGCCAGCAGCTCCCCGGGGGTGAGGCAGTTCTTC; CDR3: CASSSPGVRQFF
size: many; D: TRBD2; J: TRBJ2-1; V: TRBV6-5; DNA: TGTGCCAGCAGCTACATAGGACTAGCGGGGGCTTACAATGAGCAGTTCTTC; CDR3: CASSYIGLAGAYNEQFF
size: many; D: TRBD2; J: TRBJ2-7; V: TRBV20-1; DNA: TGCAGTGCTAGGGCTACTAGCGGGTCCTACGAGCAGTACTTC; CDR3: CSARATSGSYEQYF
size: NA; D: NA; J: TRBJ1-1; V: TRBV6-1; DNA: TGTGCCAGCAGTGATTCAGGGGCCGCGAACACTGAAGCTTTCTTT; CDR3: CASSDSGAANTEAFF
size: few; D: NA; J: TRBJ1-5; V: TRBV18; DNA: TGTGCCAGCTCATCCTCCGGGGGTAGTAATCAGCCCCAGCATTTT; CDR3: CASSSSGGSNQPQHF
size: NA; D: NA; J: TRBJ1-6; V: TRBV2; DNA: TGTGCCAGCATAGAGGAACCGGAATCACCCCTCCACTTT; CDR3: CASIEEPESPLHF
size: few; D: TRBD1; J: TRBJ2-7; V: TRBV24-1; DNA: TGTGCCACCAGTGATGGGGACAGGGGAAGCTCCTACGAGCAGTACTTC; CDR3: CATSDGDRGSSYEQYF
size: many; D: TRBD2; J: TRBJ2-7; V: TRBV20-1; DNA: TGCAGTGCTAGTGCCCCGGCTAGCGGGATCTACGAGCAGTACTTC; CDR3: CSASAPASGIYEQYF
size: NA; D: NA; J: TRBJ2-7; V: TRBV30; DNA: TGTGCCTGGACGACACTTTCCTACGAGCAGTACTTC; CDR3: CAWTTLSYEQYF
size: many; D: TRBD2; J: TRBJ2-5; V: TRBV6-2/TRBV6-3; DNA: TGTGCCAGCAGTTACTCGTCTAGCGGGGAGACCCAGTACTTC; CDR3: CASSYSSSGETQYF
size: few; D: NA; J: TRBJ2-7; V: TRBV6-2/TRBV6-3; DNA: TGTGCCAGCACGTCTAGCGACTACTACGAGCAGTACTTC; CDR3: CASTSSDYYEQYF
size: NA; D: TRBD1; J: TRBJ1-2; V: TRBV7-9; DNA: TGTGCCAGCAGCTTTGACAGGGGCACTAACTATGGCTACACCTTC; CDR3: CASSFDRGTNYGYTF
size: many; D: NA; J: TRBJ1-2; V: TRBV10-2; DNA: TGCGCCAGCAGTGAGCAAGGGAACTATGGCTACACCTTC; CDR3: CASSEQGNYGYTF
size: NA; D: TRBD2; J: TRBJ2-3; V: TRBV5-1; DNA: TGCGCCAGCAGCTTGGCCCGCCTAGCGGGAGGGGATTTCCCCGCGGATACGCAGTATTTT; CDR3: CASSLARLAGGDFPADTQYF
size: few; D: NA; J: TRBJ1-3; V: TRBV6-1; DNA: TGTGCCAGCAGACAAGGGGGCTCTGGAAACACCATATATTTT; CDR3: CASRQGGSGNTIYF
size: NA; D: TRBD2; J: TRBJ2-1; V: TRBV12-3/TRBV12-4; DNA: TGTGCCACCACACATCCAACGATTAGCGGGAGGGCTGAGCAGTTCTTC; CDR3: CATTHPTISGRAEQFF
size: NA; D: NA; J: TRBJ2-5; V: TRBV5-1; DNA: TGCGCCAGCAGCTTGGCCCAACGCGTAGAGACCCAGTACTTC; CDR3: CASSLAQRVETQYF
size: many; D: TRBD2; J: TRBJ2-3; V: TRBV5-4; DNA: TGTGCCAGCAGGCCAGGACTAGCGGGAGGGGAAACAGATACGCAGTATTTT; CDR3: CASRPGLAGGETDTQYF
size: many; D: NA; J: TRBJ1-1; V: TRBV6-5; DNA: TGTGCCAGCAGTTACTCGGAAGTGCCCCCACGTCAAAACACTGAAGCTTTCTTT; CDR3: CASSYSEVPPRQNTEAFF
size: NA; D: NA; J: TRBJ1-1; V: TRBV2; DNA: TGTGCCAGCAGCCTTCTGGAGGGAACTGAAGCTTTCTTT; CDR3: CASSLLEGTEAFF
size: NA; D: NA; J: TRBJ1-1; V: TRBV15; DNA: TGTGCCACCAGCAGAGCTGGGCCCACTGAAGCTTTCTTT; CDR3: CATSRAGPTEAFF
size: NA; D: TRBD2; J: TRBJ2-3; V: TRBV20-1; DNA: TGCAGTGCTAGCCACCGGGCACTAGCGGCCACAGATACGCAGTATTTT; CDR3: CSASHRALAATDTQYF
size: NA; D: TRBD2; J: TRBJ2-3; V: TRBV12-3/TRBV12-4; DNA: TGTGCCAGCAGTACGCGGGAGTCAGCTACGCAGTATTTT; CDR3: CASSTRESATQYF
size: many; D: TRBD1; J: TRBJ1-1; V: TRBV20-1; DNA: TGCAGTGCTAGAGATCGGGACAGCTCCCTGAACACTGAAGCTTTCTTT; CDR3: CSARDRDSSLNTEAFF
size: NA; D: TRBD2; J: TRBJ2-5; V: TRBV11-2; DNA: TGTGCCAGCAGCCATGGACTAGCGGGAGGGCCAAGGGAGACCCAGTACTTC; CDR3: CASSHGLAGGPRETQYF
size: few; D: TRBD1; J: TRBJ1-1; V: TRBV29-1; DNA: TGCAGCGTCTGCAGGACAGGGGGCAACACTGAAGCTTTCTTT; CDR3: CSVCRTGGNTEAFF
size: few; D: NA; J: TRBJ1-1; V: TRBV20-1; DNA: TGCAGGGGGGTGAGGGGGGCTGAAGCTTTCTTT; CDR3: CRGVRGAEAFF
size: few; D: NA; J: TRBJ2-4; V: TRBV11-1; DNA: TGTGCCAGCAGCCCTAGCGGGGGGACAGGGGAGGCCAAAAACATTCAGTACTTC; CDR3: CASSPSGGTGEAKNIQYF